This T cell receptor (beta chain) was captured by sequencing in a study of blood T cells in healthy people across ages. Every sample yielded at least 6 million isolated PBMCs. A second PCR of 7 to 11 cycles used a sample-barcoded 5' primer and a J-beta primer mix. In TCRdb, the 5' RACE reads were re-called with MiXCR into one record per CDR3 protein. The sample lists 650,000 to 800,000 distinct CDR3 sequences; under 45% were seen once. This CDR3 spans 14 amino acids. Germline-derived CDR1 and CDR2 are LNHNV and YYDKDF (reference sequence). This clonotype has only one observation. Its antigen is unidentified. A read error may produce the germline difference seen at one junction end. Study results and limitations: Naive CD4+ cell counts and diversity both ran higher in long-lived than in aged donors. While age rose, TCR beta diversity per million T cells dropped in a roughly linear way.

The sequencing input was blood. The TCR originated in a man between 60 and 75 years old in good health. The rearrangement links TRBV15 to TRBJ2-6, with D tentatively TRBD2 (7 bases). Written as DNA, the CDR3 is TGTGCCACCAGCAGAGTTGGGGGGGCCAAGGTCCTGACTTTC. Its translation is CATSRVGGAKVLTF.